Listed here are 14 T cell receptor beta chains from one sample, sequenced in a study of OX40 agonist ivuxolimab in advanced cancers. The data were produced by immunoSEQ multiplex PCR, yet TCRdb's version contains in-frame clones alone and is incomplete. Of 70,000 or so clones in the sample, approximately 89% were seen once. This specimen consisted of CD4+ or CD8+ T cells sorted from blood, obtained in a trial of the OX40 agonist ivuxolimab. The receptor source for this set is an adult with an advanced solid tumor such as melanoma, head and neck, liver or kidney cancer.

The J gene is TRBJ2-5, the V gene TRBV5-1; 10 nucleotides align to TRBD2. V was pared by 0 bases and J by 3 bases, with 11 bases of the junction left unmatched. The CDR3 covers 18 residues. Germline CDR1 and CDR2: SGHRS and YFSETQ. The CDR3 nucleotides are TGCGCCAGCAGCTTGGGAGGAGGGGCTAGCGGGAGTAAAGAGACCCAGTACTTC. As protein: CASSLGGGASGSKETQYF.

This clone was recorded only once. The chain employs TRBV6-5 and TRBJ2-7, with TRBD1 as a possible D gene (6 bases). The CDR3 loop spans 14 amino acids. V lost 2 bases and J 6 bases, leaving 14 bases between the germline ends. Germline-derived CDR1 and CDR2 are MNHEY and SVGAGI. The CDR3 region is CASSYSWGQSEQYF. CDR3 nucleotide sequence: TGTGCCAGCAGTTACAGCTGGGGGCAGAGCGAGCAGTACTTC.

This chain connects TRBV28 to TRBJ2-1; TRBD2 matches 16 bases. Per germline, CDR1 MDHEN and CDR2 SYDVKM. Trimming at V came to 5 bases and at J to 15 bases, leaving 10 bases not matched to a gene. The CDR3 extends over 15 amino acids. DNA of the CDR3: TGTGCCAGCAGTGTCCCCGGGACTAGCGGGAGGGGGGGGTTCTTC. Protein sequence: CASSVPGTSGRGGFF. Full variable domain (outside the CDR3, taken from reference TRBV28 and TRBJ2-1): DVKVTQSSRYLVKRTGEKVFLECVQDMDHENMFWYRQDPGLGLRLIYFSYDVKMKEKGDIPEGYSVSREKKERFSLILESASTNQTSMYLCASSVPGTSGRGGFFGPGTRLTVL.

This clone has only one observation. The chain recombines TRBV19 with TRBJ1-5, with 8 bases lining up with TRBD1. Trimming at V came to 0 bases and at J to 7 bases, leaving 5 bases not matched to a gene. The CDR3 spans 15 residues. Germline CDR1 and CDR2: LNHDA and SQIVND (reference sequence). The CDR3 nucleotides are TGTGCCAGTAGTATAGACGGACAGGGAGGGCAGCCCCAGCATTTT. This gives the protein CASSIDGQGGQPQHF.

The chain is built from TRBV6-5 and TRBJ2-5; the match to TRBD2 covers 7 bases. Unmatched junction bases numbered 4, after V lost 1 base and J lost 2 bases. From germline, CDR1 is MNHEY and CDR2 SVGAGI. This CDR3 has 15 amino acids. The CDR3 nucleotides are TGTGCCAGCAGTTACTGGGGGACTATACAAGAGACCCAGTACTTC. As protein: CASSYWGTIQETQYF.

The chain carries TRBV12-5 and TRBJ2-6, with D unresolved. The germline V gene encodes CDR1 LGHNT and CDR2 FRNRAP. V was pared by 0 bases and J by 0 bases, with 18 bases between. The CDR3 covers 20 residues. The CDR3 bases are TGTGCTAGTGGTTTGGTAGGATGGGTTCGACAAAACTCTGGGGCCAACGTCCTGACTTTC. It is translated as CASGLVGWVRQNSGANVLTF.

The chain recombines TRBV5-6 with TRBJ1-5, with unresolved D. The V end was cut by 5 bases, the J end by 1 base, with 7 bases between. Germline V gene sequence: CDR1 SGHDT, CDR2 YYEEEE. This CDR3 comprises 13 residues. The CDR3 DNA reads TGTGCCAGCAGGGTGGAGAGCAATCAGCCCCAGCATTTT. The encoded protein is CASRVESNQPQHF.

CDR3 nucleotides: TGTGCCAGCAGTATCCCCACTAGCGGGAGGTTAAATGAGCAGTTCTTC. This translates into CASSIPTSGRLNEQFF. The J gene is TRBJ2-1, the V gene TRBV28, with 12 bases fitting TRBD2. This CDR3 has 16 amino acids. The V gene's germline CDR1 is MDHEN and CDR2 SYDVKM. Trimming cost V 5 bases and J 7 bases; bases outside gene matches: 9. Full variable domain (outside the CDR3, taken from reference TRBV28 and TRBJ2-1): DVKVTQSSRYLVKRTGEKVFLECVQDMDHENMFWYRQDPGLGLRLIYFSYDVKMKEKGDIPEGYSVSREKKERFSLILESASTNQTSMYLCASSIPTSGRLNEQFFGPGTRLTVL.

V is TRBV29-1 and J is TRBJ1-2, with D possibly matching TRBD1 (6 bases). Germline V gives CDR1 SQVTM, CDR2 ANQGSEA. Trimming pared 6 bases from V and 6 bases from J, leaving 8 bases between. The CDR3 length is 10 residues. The DNA of the CDR3 is TGCAGCGTAAACAGGGATGGCTACACCTTC. Protein product: CSVNRDGYTF.

The chain has TRBV9 and TRBJ1-3; 7 bases align to TRBD1. The germline gives CDR1 SGDLS, CDR2 YYNGEE. This CDR3 region has 16 residues. V gave up 0 bases and J gave up 2 bases; unmatched junction bases: 5. This chain's CDR3 is CASSVVATGPGNTIYF. The DNA of the CDR3 is TGTGCCAGCAGCGTAGTAGCGACAGGGCCTGGAAACACCATATATTTT.

The V gene is TRBV5-1, the J gene TRBJ2-7; 8 bases map to TRBD1. The CDR3 runs 14 residues. CDR1 is SGHRS and CDR2 is YFSETQ in the germline V gene. J gave up 6 bases and V 0 bases, and 5 bases lay outside the gene matches. The CDR3 DNA sequence: TGCGCCAGCAGCTTGGGACAGGGGATCGGCGAGCAGTACTTC. Its translation is CASSLGQGIGEQYF.

The rearrangement joins TRBV9 to TRBJ2-2; D gene uncertain. Trimming took 2 bases from V and 4 from J, leaving 12 bases between them. This CDR3 comprises 15 residues. The germline CDR1 and CDR2 sequences are SGDLS and YYNGEE. The CDR3, as DNA: TGTGCCAGCAGCGTCACTCAGACCAGCACCGGGGAGCTGTTTTTT. Residues: CASSVTQTSTGELFF.

The rearrangement joins TRBV28 to TRBJ2-2; D is perhaps TRBD2 (6 bases). Trimming removed 5 bases at V and 6 bases at J, with 16 bases between. Germline V gene data show CDR1 as MDHEN and CDR2 as SYDVKM. CDR3 size: 15 residues. The CDR3 reads CASSGTGLLSGELFF. CDR3 sequence (DNA): TGTGCCAGCAGTGGGACGGGACTCCTCTCCGGGGAGCTGTTTTTT. Together with reference TRBV28 and TRBJ2-2, the CDR3 gives the full variable domain: DVKVTQSSRYLVKRTGEKVFLECVQDMDHENMFWYRQDPGLGLRLIYFSYDVKMKEKGDIPEGYSVSREKKERFSLILESASTNQTSMYLCASSGTGLLSGELFFGEGSRLTVL.

The V call is TRBV2, the J call TRBJ1-1; D unclear. The V and J ends lost 7 bases and 8 bases respectively, with 17 bases between them. Germline CDR1 reads SNHLY; CDR2 reads FYNNEI. This CDR3 has 13 amino acids. CDR3 coding DNA: TGTGCCAGCAACACGTACGCGGCCCTGGAAGCTTTCTTT. Encoded protein: CASNTYAALEAFF.